What follows are 25 T cell receptor beta chains derived from one specimen sequenced in a study of cytomegalovirus exposure and HLA in healthy donors. The PCR used 60 Vbeta and 13 Jbeta primers. Here immunoSEQ multiplex PCR was the method, and the copy in TCRdb shows in-frame clones only, minus some. The sample carries tens of thousands of clones, 55% to 75% recorded once. Sequencing input: PBMCs. The receptors stem from a woman aged 40 to 49 in good health and CMV-seropositive.

The chain has TRBV7-8 and TRBJ1-2; TRBD1 agrees at 8 bases. The CDR3 runs 17 residues. Losses at the gene ends were 4 bases for V and 1 base for J; bases not matched to a gene: 11. Germline loops: CDR1 SGHVS, CDR2 FQNEAQ. The CDR3 DNA is TGTGCCAGCAGCTCCCGGACAGGGACCGCCTATAACTATGGCTACACCTTC. Protein sequence: CASSSRTGTAYNYGYTF.

This chain connects TRBV21-1 to TRBJ2-7; the table assigns TRBD1, which was not confirmed against the DNA. TRBV21-1 constitutes a pseudogene. CDR3 length: 13 amino acids. CDR3 protein: CASSPPVRGEQYF. CDR3 in DNA: TGTGCCAGCAGCCCCCCGGTAAGGGGCGAGCAGTACTTC.

The J gene is TRBJ2-1, the V gene TRBV6-1; D possibly corresponds to TRBD1 (5 bases). Germline lookup yields CDR1 MNHNS and CDR2 SASEGT. Trimming left V 0 bases short and J 3 bases short, with 27 bases between. The CDR3 spans 21 residues. CDR3 amino acids: CASSEAISRRIFKDSYNEQFF. The CDR3 DNA sequence: TGTGCCAGCAGTGAAGCCATCTCTCGACGCATCTTTAAAGACAGCTACAATGAGCAGTTCTTC.

This clone has only one observation. The V and J genes are TRBV6-5 and TRBJ1-2; 9 positions agree with TRBD1. Germline V gene data show CDR1 as MNHEY and CDR2 as SVGAGI. The CDR3 is made up of 14 amino acids. The ends lost 0 bases at V and 7 bases at J; junction bases unmatched: 3. CDR3 residues: CASSYSGTGTGYTF. As DNA, the CDR3 is TGTGCCAGCAGTTACTCCGGGACAGGGACTGGCTACACCTTC.

The chain carries TRBV5-1 and TRBJ1-1; the match to TRBD1 covers 8 bases. The CDR3 runs 16 residues. Trimming at V came to 3 bases and at J to 2 bases, leaving 9 bases not matched to a gene. CDR1 is SGHRS, CDR2 YFSETQ, per germline. The CDR3 coding sequence is TGCGCCAGCAGCTCGGATGGGGACAGGACTAACACTGAAGCTTTCTTT. It encodes CASSSDGDRTNTEAFF.

The V gene is TRBV2, the J gene TRBJ2-5; D may be TRBD1 (5 bases). Germline assignment: CDR1 SNHLY and CDR2 FYNNEI. There are 14 residues in the CDR3. With 5 bases removed from V and 4 bases from J, the gap between germline ends came to 14 bases. The CDR3 DNA sequence: TGTGCCAGCAGTTTACAGGTTTCCCCAGAGACCCAGTACTTC. It codes for CASSLQVSPETQYF. The full variable domain, in which reference TRBV2 and TRBJ2-5 provide the parts outside the CDR3, is EPEVTQTPSHQVTQMGQEVILRCVPISNHLYFYWYRQILGQKVEFLVSFYNNEISEKSEIFDDQFSVERPDGSNFTLKIRSTKLEDSAMYFCASSLQVSPETQYFGPGTRLLVL.

The chain links TRBV5-4 to TRBJ2-1, with D possibly matching TRBD2 (5 bases). The V gene lost 1 base and the J gene lost 8 bases, with 10 bases spanning the gap. The CDR3 loop spans 13 amino acids. CDR1 SGHNT and CDR2 YYREEE come from the germline V gene (reference sequence). CDR3 DNA: TGTGCCAGCAGCTTGTTCCGTAGCGATGAGCAGTTCTTC. Encoded protein: CASSLFRSDEQFF. Full variable domain (remainder filled in from reference TRBV5-4 and TRBJ2-1): ETGVTQSPTHLIKTRGQQVTLRCSSQSGHNTVSWYQQALGQGPQFIFQYYREEENGRGNFPPRFSGLQFPNYSSELNVNALELDDSALYLCASSLFRSDEQFFGPGTRLTVL.

This clone was recorded a few times. CDR3 amino acids: CASSRGQSNYGYTF. In DNA form, the CDR3 reads TGTGCCAGCAGCCGGGGACAGTCAAACTATGGCTACACCTTC. The chain is built from TRBV7-8 and TRBJ1-2; TRBD1 matches 7 bases. Germline CDR1 SGHVS, CDR2 FQNEAQ. The trim removed 5 bases at V and 2 bases at J, leaving 5 bases unmatched. The CDR3 runs to 14 residues.

The J gene is TRBJ2-3, the V gene TRBV9; weak D call: TRBD1 (6 bases). With 2 bases removed from V and 6 bases from J, the gap between germline ends came to 10 bases. Looked up from germline, CDR1 is SGDLS and CDR2 is YYNGEE. The CDR3 has 13 residues. CDR3 bases: TGTGCCAGCAGCGTTCCAGGGGTGGATACGCAGTATTTT. Its translation: CASSVPGVDTQYF.

V usage is TRBV5-1 and J usage is TRBJ2-2, with 7 bases fitting TRBD1. J gave up 5 bases and V 0 bases, and 10 bases lay outside the gene matches. From germline, CDR1 is SGHRS and CDR2 YFSETQ. This CDR3 is 17 amino acids long. The CDR3 reads CASSLGQGLGKTGELFF. The CDR3 DNA sequence: TGCGCCAGCAGCTTGGGACAGGGCTTGGGTAAAACCGGGGAGCTGTTTTTT.

This rearrangement joins TRBV6-6 to TRBJ2-7; TRBD1 agrees at 11 bases. V was pared by 6 bases and J by 7 bases, with 11 bases of the junction left unmatched. The CDR3 consists of 15 residues. CDR1 is MNHNY and CDR2 is SVGAGI in the germline V gene (reference sequence). The CDR3 is CASRGLDRGLEEQYF. As DNA, the CDR3 is TGTGCCAGCAGGGGACTGGACAGGGGGCTTGAGGAGCAGTACTTC.

This chain joins TRBV6-1 and TRBJ2-1, with D uncertain. The CDR3 spans 15 residues. Germline V gene data show CDR1 as MNHNS and CDR2 as SASEGT. The V end was cut by 3 bases, the J end by 4 bases, with 13 bases between. DNA of the CDR3: TGTGCCAGCAGTGAGGGCAGTCCAGTTTACAATGAGCAGTTCTTC. Translating it yields CASSEGSPVYNEQFF.

The DNA for the CDR3 is TGTGCCAGCAGTTACTCGACAGAGGAGTCCTACGAGCAGTACTTC. Amino acids: CASSYSTEESYEQYF. J is TRBJ2-7 and V is TRBV6-6, with D possibly being TRBD1 (5 bases). The germline gives CDR1 MNHNY, CDR2 SVGAGI (reference sequence). The V end lost 0 bases, the J end lost 1 base, and 10 bases lay between the germline ends. The CDR3 extends over 15 amino acids.

This chain links TRBV2 with TRBJ1-5; TRBD1 matches at 8 bases. The CDR3 has 13 residues. Germline V CDR1 and CDR2: SNHLY, FYNNEI. Trimming removed 8 bases from V and 4 bases from J; junction bases left unmatched: 4. The CDR3 loop is CASRDRPNQPQHF. CDR3 DNA sequence: TGTGCCAGCCGGGACAGGCCTAATCAGCCCCAGCATTTT. Complete variable domain (other parts from reference TRBV2 and TRBJ1-5): EPEVTQTPSHQVTQMGQEVILRCVPISNHLYFYWYRQILGQKVEFLVSFYNNEISEKSEIFDDQFSVERPDGSNFTLKIRSTKLEDSAMYFCASRDRPNQPQHFGDGTRLSIL.

This clone was recorded only once. The genes are TRBV6-5 and TRBJ1-1; 8 positions agree with TRBD1. Germline values: CDR1 MNHEY, CDR2 SVGAGI. This CDR3 contains 14 residues. V lost 6 bases to trimming and J lost 7 bases; unmatched junction nucleotides: 10. The CDR3 region has the DNA TGTGCCAGCAGCTCACAGGGGGACGGGGGTGAAGCTTTCTTT. Translating it yields CASSSQGDGGEAFF.

This sequence joins TRBV4-1 and TRBJ1-2; D unresolved. CDR1 is MGHRA, CDR2 YSYEKL, per germline. V lost 1 base and J lost 5, with 11 bases in between. The CDR3 totals 14 residues. CDR3: CASSQVMASYGYTF. The CDR3, as DNA: TGCGCCAGCAGCCAAGTTATGGCCTCTTATGGCTACACCTTC.

This clone showed up just once. The chain has TRBV7-9 and TRBJ2-5; 9 nucleotides align to TRBD2. This CDR3 has 14 amino acids. Germline CDR1 SEHNR, CDR2 FQNEAQ (reference sequence). The V and J ends lost 2 bases and 4 bases, in that order; junction bases with no gene match: 2. CDR3 in amino acids: CASSLLAGAETQYF. The DNA for the CDR3 is TGTGCCAGCAGCTTATTAGCGGGGGCAGAGACCCAGTACTTC.

The chain uses TRBV6-5 and TRBJ2-3; weak D call: TRBD1 (6 bases). Germline loops: CDR1 MNHEY, CDR2 SVGAGI. The CDR3 covers 13 residues. Trimming removed 6 bases from V and 6 bases from J, with 13 bases in between. The CDR3 DNA reads as TGTGCCAGCAGCATTGACAGGCTGGATACGCAGTATTTT. Encoded protein: CASSIDRLDTQYF.

The rearrangement uses TRBV7-3 and TRBJ2-1; TRBD1 matches 8 bases. Looked up from germline, CDR1 is SGHTA and CDR2 is FQGTGA. CDR3 size: 13 residues. J was trimmed by 8 bases and V by 5 bases; bases with no gene match: 5. The CDR3 sequence is CASSTQGGDEQFF. CDR3 DNA: TGTGCCAGCAGCACACAGGGGGGAGATGAGCAGTTCTTC. Looking up the rest from reference TRBV7-3 and TRBJ2-1 gives the full variable domain: GAGVSQTPSNKVTEKGKYVELRCDPISGHTALYWYRQSLGQGPEFLIYFQGTGAADDSGLPNDRFFAVRPEGSVSTLKIQRTERGDSAVYLCASSTQGGDEQFFGPGTRLTVL.

CDR3 amino acids: CASSLDRDRGLDGYTF. The CDR3 DNA sequence: TGCGCCAGCAGCTTGGACCGGGACAGGGGGCTGGATGGCTACACCTTC. The V and J genes are TRBV5-1 and TRBJ1-2; 12 positions agree with TRBD1. V lost 0 bases, J lost 6 bases, and 6 bases stayed unmatched. The germline V gene encodes CDR1 SGHRS and CDR2 YFSETQ. CDR3 length equals 16 residues. Based on the CDR3 plus reference TRBV5-1 and TRBJ1-2, the full variable domain is KAGVTQTPRYLIKTRGQQVTLSCSPISGHRSVSWYQQTPGQGLQFLFEYFSETQRNKGNFPGRFSGRQFSNSRSEMNVSTLELGDSALYLCASSLDRDRGLDGYTFGSGTRLTVV.

This chain links TRBV11-2 with TRBJ1-4; D is possibly TRBD1 (5 bases). Trimming removed 1 base from V and 8 bases from J, with 11 bases in between. The germline V gene encodes CDR1 SGHAT and CDR2 FQNNGV. The CDR3 covers 14 residues. CDR3 sequence: CASSLGGRAEKLFF. As DNA, the CDR3 is TGTGCCAGCAGCTTAGGGGGCAGGGCGGAAAAACTGTTTTTT.

The chain is built from TRBV5-6 and TRBJ1-4; 7 positions match TRBD1. This CDR3 spans 19 amino acids. The J segment lost 5 bases and the V segment lost 4 bases, leaving 20 bases of the junction unmatched. The germline CDR1 and CDR2 sequences are SGHDT and YYEEEE. CDR3 bases: TGTGCCAGCAGCCACAGAGCGGGCCAAGGGGGCTCTCCCAATGAAAAACTGTTTTTT. It codes for CASSHRAGQGGSPNEKLFF.

The chain recombines TRBV4-1 with TRBJ2-5; D gene uncertain. The germline CDR1 and CDR2 sequences are MGHRA and YSYEKL. This CDR3 has 14 amino acids. Trimming pared 1 base from V and 6 bases from J, leaving 12 bases between. For the CDR3, the DNA is TGCGCCAGCAGCCAAGGCTCCTCATGGCAGACCCAGTACTTC. Translating it yields CASSQGSSWQTQYF.

The chain couples TRBV5-1 to TRBJ2-5; 8 nucleotides match TRBD2. The V and J ends lost 2 bases and 0 bases, in that order; junction bases with no gene match: 12. This CDR3 has 18 amino acids. The V gene's germline CDR1 is SGHRS and CDR2 YFSETQ. The DNA of the CDR3 is TGCGCCAGCAGCTTCCCCTCCCCTAGCGGGCTATACCAAGAGACCCAGTACTTC. It is translated as CASSFPSPSGLYQETQYF.

V and J are TRBV5-4 and TRBJ2-7; D may be TRBD1 (6 bases). This CDR3 has 14 amino acids. Trimming shortened V by 0 bases and J by 2 bases, and 9 bases separated the two germline ends. From germline, CDR1 is SGHNT and CDR2 YYREEE (reference sequence). CDR3 region: CASSLGQGPYEQYF. The CDR3 DNA follows: TGTGCCAGCAGCTTGGGGCAGGGGCCCTACGAGCAGTACTTC.